The entry that follows covers one T cell receptor (beta chain) sequence. CDR3 size: 15 residues. J lost 7 bases, V lost 4 bases, and 6 bases had no gene match. The V gene's germline CDR1 is SGHNT and CDR2 YYREEE (reference sequence). This sample stems from a study of CD8 T cells in Susac syndrome. When the RNA was reverse transcribed, random hexamers were used with an input of roughly 0.45 to 1 ug. The TCR beta CDR3 was amplified by immunoSEQ multiplex PCR across 54 Vbeta, 13 Jbeta. TCRdb called the immunoSEQ multiplex PCR reads again in MiXCR, with one record for every CDR3 protein. The sample consists of about 210,000 distinct CDR3 sequences, under 95% of them appearing once.

The sequence was obtained from a human donor in good health. The rearrangement joins TRBV5-4 to TRBJ1-4, with TRBD1 matching over 11 bases. Sequenced: CD4+ T cells from PBMCs. CDR3 in amino acids: CASSQRTGGGEKLFF. CDR3 sequence (DNA): TGTGCCAGCAGCCAACGGACAGGGGGCGGTGAAAAACTGTTTTTT.